These T cell receptor beta chains were read from a single sample in a study of human T cells and chemical hapten exposure. TCRdb analysed the reads with MiXCR anew, one entry per CDR3 protein. The sample consists of more than 100,000 distinct CDR3 sequences, roughly 8.5% of them appearing once. The sequencing sample was made of whole blood. The receptors derive from a human donor in good health. Some clones in this sample may be carry-over from other donors' samples. The CDR3 runs from the conserved cysteine through the conserved F or W. Fields, in order: clone size, D gene, J gene, V gene, CDR3 protein, CDR3 DNA. D genes are given only for firm matches. Clone size, where shown, is once, few, many, or a class for clones that have expanded.

clone size: many; D gene: .; J gene: TRBJ2-1; V gene: TRBV12-3/TRBV12-4; CDR3 protein: CASSFSRYNEQFF; CDR3 DNA: TGTGCCAGCAGTTTTAGCCGCTACAATGAGCAGTTCTTC
clone size: .; D gene: .; J gene: TRBJ2-5; V gene: TRBV5-1; CDR3 protein: CASSLGRAYQETQYF; CDR3 DNA: TGCGCCAGCAGCTTGGGGCGGGCCTACCAAGAGACCCAGTACTTC
clone size: many; D gene: .; J gene: TRBJ1-5; V gene: TRBV12-3/TRBV12-4; CDR3 protein: CASSQATNQPQHF; CDR3 DNA: TGTGCCAGCAGTCAAGCCACGAATCAGCCCCAGCATTTT
clone size: few; D gene: TRBD1; J gene: TRBJ2-3; V gene: TRBV10-3; CDR3 protein: CAISGRRDRPTDTQYF; CDR3 DNA: TGTGCCATCAGTGGACGCCGGGACAGGCCCACAGATACGCAGTATTTT
clone size: many; D gene: .; J gene: TRBJ1-1; V gene: TRBV12-3/TRBV12-4; CDR3 protein: CASSSQVLNTEAFF; CDR3 DNA: TGTGCCAGCAGTTCCCAGGTGCTGAACACTGAAGCTTTCTTT
clone size: few; D gene: .; J gene: TRBJ2-1; V gene: TRBV5-5; CDR3 protein: CASSFPSEGTNEQFF; CDR3 DNA: TGTGCCAGCAGCTTCCCTAGCGAGGGGACAAATGAGCAGTTCTTC
clone size: many; D gene: .; J gene: TRBJ1-2; V gene: TRBV4-1; CDR3 protein: CASSQVGANYGYTF; CDR3 DNA: TGCGCCAGCAGCCAAGTGGGGGCCAACTATGGCTACACCTTC
clone size: many; D gene: .; J gene: TRBJ1-2; V gene: TRBV10-3; CDR3 protein: CAISEAVGDYGYTF; CDR3 DNA: TGTGCCATCAGTGAGGCAGTAGGGGACTATGGCTACACCTTC
clone size: few; D gene: TRBD1; J gene: TRBJ1-2; V gene: TRBV27; CDR3 protein: CASSYFGQGGYTF; CDR3 DNA: TGTGCCAGCAGTTACTTCGGACAGGGGGGCTACACCTTC
clone size: .; D gene: TRBD1; J gene: TRBJ1-5; V gene: TRBV5-4; CDR3 protein: CASSTDDRAKRQPQHF; CDR3 DNA: TGTGCCAGCAGCACCGACGACAGGGCGAAGCGTCAGCCCCAGCATTTT
clone size: .; D gene: TRBD2; J gene: TRBJ2-1; V gene: TRBV19; CDR3 protein: CASSRAGLAGSSSYNEQFF; CDR3 DNA: TGTGCCAGTAGTAGAGCGGGACTAGCGGGGTCGAGCTCCTACAATGAGCAGTTCTTC
clone size: few; D gene: .; J gene: TRBJ2-5; V gene: TRBV29-1; CDR3 protein: CSVEVGARETQYF; CDR3 DNA: TGCAGCGTTGAAGTGGGGGCTCGGGAGACCCAGTACTTC
clone size: many; D gene: .; J gene: TRBJ1-4; V gene: TRBV12-3/TRBV12-4; CDR3 protein: CASSLGGFGLNEKLFF; CDR3 DNA: TGTGCCAGCAGTTTGGGGGGATTTGGCCTTAATGAAAAACTGTTTTTT
clone size: many; D gene: .; J gene: TRBJ1-2; V gene: TRBV6-2/TRBV6-3; CDR3 protein: CASSQNYGYTF; CDR3 DNA: TGTGCCAGCAGCCAAAATTATGGCTACACCTTC
clone size: few; D gene: .; J gene: TRBJ1-2; V gene: TRBV6-2/TRBV6-3; CDR3 protein: CASSSAGVYGYTF; CDR3 DNA: TGTGCCAGCAGTTCCGCGGGGGTCTATGGCTACACCTTC
clone size: few; D gene: .; J gene: TRBJ2-3; V gene: TRBV3-1; CDR3 protein: CASSPIPGPASADTQYF; CDR3 DNA: TGTGCCAGCAGCCCCATTCCGGGTCCTGCTTCAGCGGATACGCAGTATTTT
clone size: .; D gene: .; J gene: TRBJ1-5; V gene: TRBV2; CDR3 protein: CASKGDRNSNQPQHF; CDR3 DNA: TGTGCCAGCAAGGGAGACAGAAATAGCAATCAGCCCCAGCATTTT
clone size: .; D gene: TRBD2; J gene: TRBJ2-1; V gene: TRBV7-9; CDR3 protein: CASSLGLADSSMSGQFF; CDR3 DNA: TGTGCCAGCAGCTTAGGGCTAGCGGACTCCTCAATGAGTGGGCAGTTCTTC
clone size: .; D gene: .; J gene: TRBJ2-1; V gene: TRBV12-3/TRBV12-4; CDR3 protein: CASSSWGIGDNEQFF; CDR3 DNA: TGTGCCAGCAGTTCTTGGGGAATTGGGGACAATGAGCAGTTCTTC
clone size: .; D gene: .; J gene: TRBJ2-6; V gene: TRBV7-2; CDR3 protein: CASSQQPRGKVNVLTF; CDR3 DNA: TGTGCCAGCAGCCAACAACCCAGGGGAAAGGTCAACGTCCTGACTTTC
clone size: few; D gene: TRBD1; J gene: TRBJ1-6; V gene: TRBV4-2; CDR3 protein: CASSPDRGTNSPLHF; CDR3 DNA: TGTGCCAGCAGCCCGGACAGGGGCACAAATTCACCCCTCCACTTT
clone size: .; D gene: TRBD2; J gene: TRBJ2-7; V gene: TRBV5-4; CDR3 protein: CASSPGLATEQYF; CDR3 DNA: TGTGCCAGCAGCCCGGGACTAGCTACCGAGCAGTACTTC
clone size: .; D gene: .; J gene: TRBJ2-5; V gene: TRBV7-9; CDR3 protein: CASSSNLGSITSQYF; CDR3 DNA: TGTGCCAGCAGCTCAAATTTGGGGAGTATTACGTCCCAGTACTTC
clone size: .; D gene: .; J gene: TRBJ2-2; V gene: TRBV2; CDR3 protein: CASMEGNTGELFF; CDR3 DNA: TGTGCCAGCATGGAGGGGAACACCGGGGAGCTGTTTTTT
clone size: few; D gene: .; J gene: TRBJ1-1; V gene: TRBV2; CDR3 protein: CASSGRGALLLNTEAFF; CDR3 DNA: TGTGCCAGCAGTGGGCGGGGGGCCCTACTATTGAACACTGAAGCTTTCTTT
clone size: many; D gene: .; J gene: TRBJ1-1; V gene: TRBV7-2; CDR3 protein: CASIRQRTEAFF; CDR3 DNA: TGTGCCAGCATACGACAACGGACTGAAGCTTTCTTT
clone size: .; D gene: .; J gene: TRBJ2-1; V gene: TRBV18; CDR3 protein: CASSQFRVGSYNEQFF; CDR3 DNA: TGTGCCAGCTCACAATTCCGGGTCGGCTCCTACAATGAGCAGTTCTTC
clone size: few; D gene: TRBD1; J gene: TRBJ1-5; V gene: TRBV7-9; CDR3 protein: CASSRGQDEVPQHF; CDR3 DNA: TGTGCCAGCAGCCGGGGACAGGACGAGGTACCCCAGCATTTT
clone size: .; D gene: .; J gene: TRBJ1-1; V gene: TRBV19; CDR3 protein: CASSDRPPGETEAFF; CDR3 DNA: TGTGCCAGTAGTGACCGACCCCCTGGGGAAACTGAAGCTTTCTTT
clone size: many; D gene: TRBD2; J gene: TRBJ2-7; V gene: TRBV7-2; CDR3 protein: CASSLAGGYEQYF; CDR3 DNA: TGTGCCAGCAGCTTAGCGGGGGGGTACGAGCAGTACTTC
clone size: .; D gene: .; J gene: TRBJ2-6; V gene: TRBV5-1; CDR3 protein: CASSLGQSSGANVLTF; CDR3 DNA: TGCGCCAGCAGCTTGGGCCAGTCCTCTGGGGCCAACGTCCTGACTTTC
clone size: many; D gene: TRBD2; J gene: TRBJ2-1; V gene: TRBV20-1; CDR3 protein: CSAARTSGAGEQFF; CDR3 DNA: TGCAGTGCCGCGCGGACTAGCGGGGCGGGTGAGCAGTTCTTC
clone size: .; D gene: .; J gene: TRBJ1-2; V gene: TRBV3-1; CDR3 protein: CASSQDQQIYGYTF; CDR3 DNA: TGTGCCAGCAGCCAAGATCAGCAGATCTATGGCTACACCTTC
clone size: .; D gene: .; J gene: TRBJ2-3; V gene: TRBV20-1; CDR3 protein: CSVLSGVGTDTQYF; CDR3 DNA: TGCAGTGTTTTGTCGGGAGTCGGCACAGATACGCAGTATTTT
clone size: .; D gene: .; J gene: TRBJ2-7; V gene: TRBV20-1; CDR3 protein: CSARDLAQSSYEQYF; CDR3 DNA: TGCAGTGCTAGAGACCTAGCGCAGAGCTCCTACGAGCAGTACTTC
clone size: .; D gene: TRBD1; J gene: TRBJ2-2; V gene: TRBV19; CDR3 protein: CASSGGTGGGGELFF; CDR3 DNA: TGTGCCAGTAGTGGTGGGACAGGGGGCGGCGGGGAGCTGTTTTTT
clone size: .; D gene: .; J gene: TRBJ2-5; V gene: TRBV10-3; CDR3 protein: CAIGLEETQYF; CDR3 DNA: TGTGCCATCGGGCTCGAAGAGACCCAGTACTTC
clone size: many; D gene: .; J gene: TRBJ2-1; V gene: TRBV6-5; CDR3 protein: CASRNGQGGVHEQFF; CDR3 DNA: TGTGCCAGCAGGAATGGACAGGGAGGGGTCCATGAGCAGTTCTTC
clone size: few; D gene: TRBD1; J gene: TRBJ2-7; V gene: TRBV7-8; CDR3 protein: CASSLARDRGKQYF; CDR3 DNA: TGTGCCAGCAGCTTAGCGCGGGACAGGGGAAAGCAGTACTTC
clone size: few; D gene: .; J gene: TRBJ2-3; V gene: TRBV19; CDR3 protein: CASSPDTDTQYF; CDR3 DNA: TGTGCCAGTAGTCCCGACACAGATACGCAGTATTTT
clone size: many; D gene: TRBD1; J gene: TRBJ2-1; V gene: TRBV7-6; CDR3 protein: CASSYRRGGGSKKSSYNEQFF; CDR3 DNA: TGTGCCAGCAGCTACCGGCGAGGGGGCGGGTCGAAAAAAAGCTCCTACAATGAGCAGTTCTTC
clone size: .; D gene: TRBD1; J gene: TRBJ1-5; V gene: TRBV12-3/TRBV12-4; CDR3 protein: CASSTGTGAYQPQHF; CDR3 DNA: TGTGCCAGCAGTACCGGGACAGGGGCGTATCAGCCCCAGCATTTT
clone size: many; D gene: TRBD1; J gene: TRBJ2-7; V gene: TRBV12-3/TRBV12-4; CDR3 protein: CASSLVVTGGDYEQYF; CDR3 DNA: TGTGCCAGCAGTTTAGTTGTCACAGGGGGAGACTACGAGCAGTACTTC
clone size: many; D gene: .; J gene: TRBJ2-7; V gene: TRBV10-3; CDR3 protein: CAIRADKGGDEQYF; CDR3 DNA: TGTGCCATCAGGGCTGACAAGGGGGGGGACGAGCAGTACTTC
clone size: few; D gene: .; J gene: TRBJ1-5; V gene: TRBV29-1; CDR3 protein: CSVREVGGQPQHF; CDR3 DNA: TGCAGCGTTCGTGAAGTGGGGGGCCAGCCCCAGCATTTT
clone size: many; D gene: .; J gene: TRBJ2-3; V gene: TRBV12-3/TRBV12-4; CDR3 protein: CASSRLSTDTQYF; CDR3 DNA: TGTGCCAGCAGCCGACTGAGCACAGATACGCAGTATTTT
clone size: many; D gene: .; J gene: TRBJ1-1; V gene: TRBV6-2/TRBV6-3; CDR3 protein: CARPGGRAGYTEAFF; CDR3 DNA: TGTGCCAGGCCCGGTGGCAGGGCCGGGTACACTGAAGCTTTCTTT
clone size: .; D gene: .; J gene: TRBJ1-1; V gene: TRBV28; CDR3 protein: CASSRAERAWNTEAFF; CDR3 DNA: TGTGCCAGCAGCCGAGCGGAGCGGGCATGGAACACTGAAGCTTTCTTT
clone size: few; D gene: .; J gene: TRBJ2-1; V gene: TRBV5-1; CDR3 protein: CASSFRGSEQFF; CDR3 DNA: TGCGCCAGCAGCTTCCGAGGGAGTGAGCAGTTCTTC
clone size: many; D gene: .; J gene: TRBJ1-1; V gene: TRBV6-1; CDR3 protein: CASSEELLGLNTEAFF; CDR3 DNA: TGTGCCAGCAGTGAAGAACTTTTAGGCCTGAACACTGAAGCTTTCTTT
clone size: few; D gene: .; J gene: TRBJ2-3; V gene: TRBV3-1; CDR3 protein: CASSFKGDSTDTQYF; CDR3 DNA: TGTGCCAGCAGCTTTAAGGGCGACAGCACAGATACGCAGTATTTT
clone size: .; D gene: TRBD2; J gene: TRBJ2-3; V gene: TRBV20-1; CDR3 protein: CSAEALAGGPPDTQYF; CDR3 DNA: TGCAGTGCCGAGGCCTTAGCGGGGGGGCCCCCAGATACGCAGTATTTT
clone size: many; D gene: .; J gene: TRBJ1-2; V gene: TRBV29-1; CDR3 protein: CSLGEDGYTF; CDR3 DNA: TGCAGCTTAGGTGAGGATGGCTACACCTTC
clone size: .; D gene: .; J gene: TRBJ1-1; V gene: TRBV6-1; CDR3 protein: CASRQTPLNTEAFF; CDR3 DNA: TGTGCCAGCAGACAGACACCTTTGAACACTGAAGCTTTCTTT
clone size: many; D gene: TRBD1; J gene: TRBJ1-1; V gene: TRBV3-1; CDR3 protein: CASSQGTGMNTEAFF; CDR3 DNA: TGTGCCAGCAGCCAAGGGACAGGCATGAACACTGAAGCTTTCTTT